Below are 14 T cell receptor beta chains sequenced from a single sample in a study of cytomegalovirus exposure and HLA in healthy donors. The PCR made use of 60 Vbeta and 13 Jbeta primers. Generated by immunoSEQ multiplex PCR, the TCRdb table keeps only in-frame clones and is missing some. The table lists a few hundred thousand clones, approximately 83% of them singletons, with 1.2% to 1.5% in the top ten. Sequencing input: PBMCs. These receptors came from a girl aged 10 to 17 in good health and CMV-seronegative.

V is TRBV7-3 and J is TRBJ2-3; 7 bases map to TRBD2. The CDR3 has 13 residues. V trimming: 5 bases; J trimming: 8 bases; junction bases outside the gene matches: 7. From germline, CDR1 is SGHTA and CDR2 FQGTGA. The CDR3 loop reads CASSPGGLGTQYF. The CDR3, as DNA: TGTGCCAGCAGCCCCGGGGGGTTGGGTACGCAGTATTTT.

The chain couples TRBV5-1 to TRBJ2-7; possible D gene TRBD1, 5 bases. With 2 bases removed from V and 5 bases from J, the gap between germline ends came to 11 bases. The germline V gene has CDR1 SGHRS and CDR2 YFSETQ. The CDR3 contains 13 residues. CDR3 region: CASSLNQGHEQYF. CDR3 sequence (DNA): TGCGCCAGCAGCTTAAATCAGGGCCACGAGCAGTACTTC.

The rearrangement uses TRBV2 and TRBJ2-7, with 7 bases lining up with TRBD2. Per germline, CDR1 SNHLY and CDR2 FYNNEI. With 7 bases clipped from V and 3 bases from J, the junction kept 6 bases outside the gene matches. The CDR3 has 13 residues. CDR3 DNA sequence: TGTGCCAGCACTGTTACTAGCGACTACGAGCAGTACTTC. Its protein is CASTVTSDYEQYF.

DNA of the CDR3: TGTGCCAGCAAGCCAGGGGGGTACGAGCAGTACTTC. This sequence encodes CASKPGGYEQYF. The chain employs TRBV2 and TRBJ2-7; D might be TRBD1 (7 bases). The CDR3 has 12 amino acids. CDR1 and CDR2 from the germline V gene are SNHLY and FYNNEI. Trimming shortened V by 7 bases and J by 4 bases, and 11 bases separated the two germline ends.

The V call is TRBV30, the J call TRBJ1-4; possibly TRBD1 for D (6 bases). Germline-derived CDR1 and CDR2 are GTSNPN and SVGIG (reference sequence). V lost 4 bases and J 0 bases, leaving 15 bases between the germline ends. CDR3 size: 16 residues. CDR3 loop: CAWIPPRGTTNEKLFF. DNA for the CDR3: TGTGCCTGGATACCCCCCAGGGGTACAACTAATGAAAAACTGTTTTTT. The full variable domain, rest sourced from reference TRBV30 and TRBJ1-4, is SQTIHQWPATLVQPVGSPLSLECTVEGTSNPNLYWYRQAAGRGLQLLFYSVGIGQISSEVPQNLSASRPQDRQFILSSKKLLLSDSGFYLCAWIPPRGTTNEKLFFGSGTQLSVL.

This chain joins TRBV11-1 and TRBJ1-2; D unclear. The germline gives CDR1 SGHAT, CDR2 FQDESV (reference sequence). Trimming stripped 4 bases from V and 6 bases from J, with 12 bases between. This CDR3 spans 13 amino acids. The CDR3 bases are TGTGCCAGCAGCTCTATGGTGAGGAATGGCTACACCTTC. Encoded protein: CASSSMVRNGYTF.

The genes are TRBV5-5 and TRBJ2-7; D is uncertain. The CDR3 has 15 amino acids. Germline V lookup: CDR1 SGHKS, CDR2 YYEKEE (reference sequence). Between the trimmed V and J ends, which lost 0 bases and 0 bases, there was a span of 10 bases. In nucleotides, the CDR3 is TGTGCCAGCAGCTTGGATCTGACTTCCTCCTACGAGCAGTACTTC. As protein: CASSLDLTSSYEQYF.

The chain uses TRBV27 and TRBJ2-1; D is ambiguous. Trimming left V 3 bases short and J 9 bases short, with 12 bases between. The CDR3 runs 13 residues. Per germline, CDR1 MNHEY and CDR2 SMNVEV (reference sequence). The CDR3 nucleotides read TGTGCCAGCAGTTTGCGCAACTCGGGTGAGCAGTTCTTC. Its protein product is CASSLRNSGEQFF.

The chain employs TRBV27 and TRBJ2-2; 9 bases are shared with TRBD2. The CDR3 covers 15 residues. Germline lookup yields CDR1 MNHEY and CDR2 SMNVEV (reference sequence). Trimming at V came to 8 bases and at J to 6 bases, leaving 10 bases not matched to a gene. CDR3 DNA sequence: TGTGCCAGCCGATTGGGCGGGGGGGGGCCCGGGGAGCTGTTTTTT. Protein: CASRLGGGGPGELFF.

This chain joins TRBV4-1 and TRBJ1-1, with TRBD1 as a possible D gene (5 bases). Germline V CDR1 and CDR2: MGHRA, YSYEKL. V lost 1 base, J lost 0 bases, and 15 bases lay in between. This CDR3 contains 17 residues. The CDR3 coding sequence is TGCGCCAGCAGCCAAGTTAGTCTGGGGCCCATGAACACTGAAGCTTTCTTT. Translating gives CASSQVSLGPMNTEAFF.

This rearrangement joins TRBV6-6 to TRBJ1-5; D is unclear. CDR1 is MNHNY, CDR2 SVGAGI, per germline (reference sequence). CDR3 length equals 15 residues. The V end lost 0 bases, the J end lost 1 base, and 7 bases lay between the germline ends. The DNA of the CDR3 is TGTGCCAGCAGTTACTCGATCGGGAGCAATCAGCCCCAGCATTTT. It translates to CASSYSIGSNQPQHF.

This rearrangement joins TRBV5-1 to TRBJ2-5, with 10 bases aligning to TRBD2. V lost 1 base and J lost 3; bases outside the gene matches: 6. Germline values: CDR1 SGHRS, CDR2 YFSETQ. The CDR3 spans 16 residues. CDR3 residues: CASSLNPAGGKETQYF. As DNA, the CDR3 is TGCGCCAGCAGCTTGAACCCAGCGGGGGGGAAAGAGACCCAGTACTTC.

A single count supports this clone. V gene TRBV12-5 combines with J gene TRBJ2-3; 12 bases are shared with TRBD1. Germline-derived CDR1 and CDR2 are LGHNT and FRNRAP. After removal of 2 bases from V and 5 bases from J, the junction contained 11 bases not matched to a gene. The length of the CDR3 is 18 residues. The CDR3 region has the DNA TGTGCTAGTGGTTTGAAAGGGACAGGGGGCCACCGCAAAGATACGCAGTATTTT. The encoded protein is CASGLKGTGGHRKDTQYF.

This clone was detected only once. J is TRBJ1-3 and V is TRBV7-8; D may be TRBD1 (5 bases). Germline values: CDR1 SGHVS, CDR2 FQNEAQ. This CDR3 is 21 amino acids long. Trimming removed 5 bases at V and 0 bases at J, with 29 bases between. CDR3 loop: CASSKPWGTTHQIFSGNTIYF. The CDR3 DNA reads as TGTGCCAGCAGCAAGCCCTGGGGCACGACACATCAAATCTTCTCTGGAAACACCATATATTTT.